The 20 T cell receptor beta chains listed next were all sequenced from one sample in a study of CD8+ T cells in alopecia areata. Sample treatment: oral pan-JAK inhibitor, 5-10 mg twice daily. Extracted RNA was reverse transcribed into cDNA, the sequencing template. Some clones are missing from TCRdb's copy, which holds only in-frame ones; the method was immunoSEQ multiplex PCR. The sample has 150,000 to 200,000 clones; about 71% are singletons. Sequencing was performed on CD4+ T cells sorted from blood, taken at week 4, from a patient treated with tofacitinib. The receptors come from a human donor with alopecia areata.

The CDR3 reads CSVNQNTGELFF. As DNA, the CDR3 is TGCAGCGTAAACCAGAACACCGGGGAGCTGTTTTTT. The chain links TRBV29-1 to TRBJ2-2; D not resolved. Looked up from germline, CDR1 is SQVTM and CDR2 is ANQGSEA. V gave up 6 bases and J gave up 1 base, with 6 bases separating them. The CDR3 spans 12 residues.

This clone is a singleton in its sample. The V and J genes are TRBV30 and TRBJ2-6; D gene unclear. This CDR3 contains 13 residues. Germline values: CDR1 GTSNPN, CDR2 SVGIG (reference sequence). V lost 5 bases to trimming and J lost 2 bases, with 7 bases between them. The CDR3 here is CAWWQAGANVLTF. Here the CDR3 DNA reads TGTGCCTGGTGGCAGGCTGGGGCCAACGTCCTGACTTTC. Filled out from reference TRBV30 and TRBJ2-6, the complete variable domain reads SQTIHQWPATLVQPVGSPLSLECTVEGTSNPNLYWYRQAAGRGLQLLFYSVGIGQISSEVPQNLSASRPQDRQFILSSKKLLLSDSGFYLCAWWQAGANVLTFGAGSRLTVL.

This sequence joins TRBV25-1 and TRBJ1-3, with D hard to call. The germline V and J ends were trimmed by 4 bases and 4 bases, with 5 bases remaining between them. The CDR3 runs 12 residues. Germline CDR1 reads MGHDK; CDR2 reads SYGVNS. CDR3 nucleotide sequence: TGTGCCAGCAGTGGCTGGGGAAACACCATATATTTT. Its translation is CASSGWGNTIYF.

The J gene is TRBJ1-4, the V gene TRBV29-1; no clear D gene. Germline V lookup: CDR1 SQVTM, CDR2 ANQGSEA. The CDR3 totals 11 residues. The ends were cut back, 4 bases at V and 11 bases at J, with 11 bases in the middle. CDR3 nucleotides: TGCAGCGTTGGAGAGGGTCAGAAACTGTTTTTT. It is translated as CSVGEGQKLFF. Full variable domain (rest looked up from reference TRBV29-1 and TRBJ1-4): SAVISQKPSRDICQRGTSLTIQCQVDSQVTMMFWYRQQPGQSLTLIATANQGSEATYESGFVIDKFPISRPNLTFSTLTVSNMSPEDSSIYLCSVGEGQKLFFGSGTQLSVL.

This clone came up a few times. The rearrangement links TRBV27 to TRBJ2-3, with D hard to call. Germline CDR1 MNHEY, CDR2 SMNVEV (reference sequence). The CDR3 is made up of 12 amino acids. V gave up 5 bases and J gave up 3 bases, with 6 bases separating them. The CDR3, as DNA: TGTGCCAGCAGTCCCATGACAGATACGCAGTATTTT. Translated: CASSPMTDTQYF.

This chain uses TRBV6-5 with TRBJ2-7; TRBD2 might be the D (6 bases). The CDR3 has 12 amino acids. The V end was cut by 7 bases, the J end by 1 base, with 8 bases between. Germline values: CDR1 MNHEY, CDR2 SVGAGI. The CDR3 spells CASMTRSYEQYF. CDR3 coding DNA: TGTGCCAGCATGACTAGATCCTACGAGCAGTACTTC.

The rearrangement joins TRBV9 to TRBJ2-3; D possibly corresponds to TRBD2 (6 bases). The germline CDR1 and CDR2 sequences are SGDLS and YYNGEE. The CDR3 has 16 residues. V lost 4 bases, J lost 0 bases, and 15 bases lay in between. DNA of the CDR3: TGTGCCAGCAGCTTTGGGACTTCTTCTAGCACAGATACGCAGTATTTT. This gives the protein CASSFGTSSSTDTQYF.

V and J are TRBV29-1 and TRBJ2-7, with D possibly being TRBD2 (5 bases). Germline CDR1 is SQVTM and CDR2 is ANQGSEA. CDR3 size: 13 residues. The V end lost 2 bases, the J end lost 0 bases, and 8 bases lay between the germline ends. In DNA, the CDR3 is TGCAGCGTTGAAAAAGGGAGCTCCTACGAGCAGTACTTC. As protein: CSVEKGSSYEQYF.

The chain has TRBV20-1 and TRBJ2-1; D might be TRBD2 (7 bases). Germline-derived CDR1 and CDR2 are DFQATT and SNEGSKA (reference sequence). This CDR3 comprises 10 residues. V was trimmed by 6 bases and J by 8 bases, leaving 8 bases between them. CDR3 amino acids: CSAGGDEQFF. The CDR3 DNA sequence: TGCAGTGCAGGGGGGGATGAGCAGTTCTTC.

The V gene is TRBV29-1, the J gene TRBJ1-4; D call uncertain. V was cut by 6 bases and J by 5 bases, with 4 bases left in between. Germline assignment: CDR1 SQVTM and CDR2 ANQGSEA. This CDR3 comprises 10 residues. CDR3: CSVLNEKLFF. The CDR3 bases are TGCAGCGTCTTAAATGAAAAACTGTTTTTT.

As to this clone: Its ends do not fully match the called genes, so a read error is possible. The rearrangement links TRBV30 to TRBJ2-5; tentatively, D is TRBD2 (8 bases). This CDR3 region has 13 residues. Germline lookup yields CDR1 GTSNPN and CDR2 SVGIG (reference sequence). The CDR3 DNA is TGTGCCTGGGAAGCTGGGGGACTAGGGGGCTCAGACTTC. Its translation is CAWEAGGLGGSDF.

The V gene is TRBV30, the J gene TRBJ2-1; 13 positions agree with TRBD2. V was pared by 3 bases and J by 7 bases, with 3 bases of the junction left unmatched. Germline lookup yields CDR1 GTSNPN and CDR2 SVGIG (reference sequence). The CDR3 contains 14 residues. The CDR3 DNA sequence: TGTGCCTGGAGCCTGGGACTAGCGGGGAATGAGCAGTTCTTC. Encoded protein: CAWSLGLAGNEQFF.

The genes are TRBV29-1 and TRBJ1-2, with D tentatively TRBD1 (6 bases). Germline loops: CDR1 SQVTM, CDR2 ANQGSEA. Trimming left V 0 bases short and J 7 bases short, with 15 bases between. The CDR3 sequence is 14 residues long. CDR3 nucleotides: TGCAGCGTTGAAGATTCGGGGGGCTGGAGTGGCTACACCTTC. Translation: CSVEDSGGWSGYTF.

This chain's CDR3 is CASSSDRVDNSPLHF. In DNA, the CDR3 is TGTGCCAGCAGTTCCGACAGGGTTGACAATTCACCCCTCCACTTT. The V call is TRBV27, the J call TRBJ1-6, with 7 bases fitting TRBD1. After removal of 4 bases from V and 7 bases from J, the junction contained 7 bases not matched to a gene. Germline values: CDR1 MNHEY, CDR2 SMNVEV (reference sequence). The CDR3 length is 15 residues.

The chain links TRBV30 to TRBJ2-7; a possible D gene is TRBD2 (5 bases). Germline CDR1 and CDR2: GTSNPN and SVGIG (reference sequence). There are 13 residues in the CDR3. Trimming took off 0 bases at V and 5 bases at J, with 11 bases between the two ends. CDR3 DNA sequence: TGTGCCTGGAGTGTTCGACTCGGGAACGAGCAGTACTTC. Translated, it gives CAWSVRLGNEQYF. The full variable domain, with the rest looked up from reference TRBV30 and TRBJ2-7, is SQTIHQWPATLVQPVGSPLSLECTVEGTSNPNLYWYRQAAGRGLQLLFYSVGIGQISSEVPQNLSASRPQDRQFILSSKKLLLSDSGFYLCAWSVRLGNEQYFGPGTRLTVT.

V and J are TRBV29-1 and TRBJ2-7, with a possible D match to TRBD1 (6 bases). Trimming removed 4 bases at V and 4 bases at J, with 11 bases between. The CDR3 has 12 residues. CDR1 and CDR2 (germline): SQVTM, ANQGSEA. DNA for the CDR3: TGCAGCGTTGCAGGGGTCGGGTACGAGCAGTACTTC. Its translation: CSVAGVGYEQYF.

The V and J genes are TRBV29-1 and TRBJ1-2; 7 positions agree with TRBD1. The germline CDR1 and CDR2 sequences are SQVTM and ANQGSEA. The trim removed 7 bases at V and 10 bases at J, leaving 12 bases unmatched. The CDR3 covers 12 residues. The CDR3 nucleotides are TGCAGCGGCGGGACAGCCCGCGATGACTACACCTTC. Encoded protein: CSGGTARDDYTF.

The rearrangement joins TRBV9 to TRBJ2-3, with D unclear. The CDR3 has 14 residues. Looked up from germline, CDR1 is SGDLS and CDR2 is YYNGEE. Trimming removed 0 bases at V and 3 bases at J, with 8 bases between. Here the CDR3 DNA reads TGTGCCAGCAGCGTAGGCCCCTTAACAGATACGCAGTATTTT. Its translation is CASSVGPLTDTQYF.

The chain couples TRBV25-1 to TRBJ2-2, with D maybe TRBD2 (5 bases). This CDR3 has 14 residues. The germline CDR1 and CDR2 sequences are MGHDK and SYGVNS. The V end was cut by 4 bases, the J end by 6 bases, with 12 bases between. The CDR3 nucleotides read TGTGCCAGCAGTGGTTGGAGGCTGGCCGGGGAGCTGTTTTTT. It specifies CASSGWRLAGELFF.

The rearrangement links TRBV30 to TRBJ2-2, with 11 bases that match TRBD1. Germline-derived CDR1 and CDR2 are GTSNPN and SVGIG (reference sequence). Losses at the gene ends were 4 bases for V and 13 bases for J; bases not matched to a gene: 11. The CDR3 is made up of 14 amino acids. CDR3 in amino acids: CAWTRDRGGGGLFF. CDR3 nucleotide sequence: TGTGCCTGGACCCGGGACAGGGGGGGAGGTGGGCTGTTTTTT. Looking up the rest from reference TRBV30 and TRBJ2-2 gives the full variable domain: SQTIHQWPATLVQPVGSPLSLECTVEGTSNPNLYWYRQAAGRGLQLLFYSVGIGQISSEVPQNLSASRPQDRQFILSSKKLLLSDSGFYLCAWTRDRGGGGLFFGEGSRLTVL.